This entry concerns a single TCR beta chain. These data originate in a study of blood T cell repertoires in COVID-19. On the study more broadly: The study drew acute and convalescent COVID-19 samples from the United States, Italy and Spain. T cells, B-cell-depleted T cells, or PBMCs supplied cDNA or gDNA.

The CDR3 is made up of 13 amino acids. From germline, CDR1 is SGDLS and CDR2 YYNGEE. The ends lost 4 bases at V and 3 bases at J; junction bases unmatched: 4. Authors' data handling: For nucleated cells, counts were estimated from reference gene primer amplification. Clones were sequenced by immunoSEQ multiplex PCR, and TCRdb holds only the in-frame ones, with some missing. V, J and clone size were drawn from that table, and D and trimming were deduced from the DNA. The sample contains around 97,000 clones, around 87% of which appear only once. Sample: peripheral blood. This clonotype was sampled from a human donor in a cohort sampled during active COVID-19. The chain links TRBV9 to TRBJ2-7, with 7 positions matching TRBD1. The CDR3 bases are TGTGCCAGCAGCCCGGGACAGAACTACGAGCAGTACTTC. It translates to CASSPGQNYEQYF.